Included here is one TCR beta chain sequence, with context. Its antigen is undetermined. Only patients with spare fresh-frozen tumor and over two years of follow-up were included. Isocitrate dehydrogenase mutation was absent in all glioblastoma patients. The protocol was immunoSEQ multiplex PCR, while the TCRdb copy is restricted to in-frame clones and leaves out a portion. The top ten clones hold about an eighth of a sample with roughly 51,000 clones, over 75% of them seen once. These data originate in a study of glioma-infiltrating T cells after dendritic cell vaccination. Across the study: Autologous tumor lysate was loaded overnight onto monocyte-derived dendritic cells grown seven days with IL-4 and GM-CSF.

Germline CDR1 is SGDLS and CDR2 is YYNGEE. The CDR3 is 15 residues long. The J segment lost 2 bases and the V segment lost 4 bases, leaving 2 bases of the junction unmatched. Findings of the study overall: Few patients contributed both blood and tumor specimens.

The V and J genes are TRBV9 and TRBJ2-1, with TRBD2 identical over 11 bases. The receptor comes from a human donor with glioblastoma. Source: blood, taken before dendritic cell vaccination. CDR3 in amino acids: CASSPTSGAYNEQFF. The CDR3 nucleotides read TGTGCCAGCAGCCCGACTAGCGGGGCCTACAATGAGCAGTTCTTC.